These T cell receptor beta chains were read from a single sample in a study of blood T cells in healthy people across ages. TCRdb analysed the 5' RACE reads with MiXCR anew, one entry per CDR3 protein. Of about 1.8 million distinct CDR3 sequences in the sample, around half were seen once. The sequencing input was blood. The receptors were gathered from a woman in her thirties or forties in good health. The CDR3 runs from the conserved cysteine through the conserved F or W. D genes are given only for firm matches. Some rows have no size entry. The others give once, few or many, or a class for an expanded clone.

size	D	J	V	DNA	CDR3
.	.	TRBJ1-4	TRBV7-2	TGTGCCAGCAGCATAGTATCAGGGGCGGGTGAAAAACTGTTTTTT	CASSIVSGAGEKLFF
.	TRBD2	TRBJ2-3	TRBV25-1	TGTGCCACCGAGCGGGGGGGGAACACAGATACGCAGTATTTT	CATERGGNTDTQYF
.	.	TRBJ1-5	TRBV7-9	TGTACCAGCAGCTTAGGGGCGGAGGACAGCGAAGATGGCAATCAGCCCCAGCATTTT	CTSSLGAEDSEDGNQPQHF
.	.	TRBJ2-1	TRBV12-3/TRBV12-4	TGTGCCAGCACCTCCCGGAATGAGCAGTTCTTC	CASTSRNEQFF
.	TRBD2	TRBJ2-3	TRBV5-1	TGCGCCAGCAGCTTGGCCAAAACTAGCGGGGGCCCCATGCTCCCAGATACGCAGTATTTT	CASSLAKTSGGPMLPDTQYF
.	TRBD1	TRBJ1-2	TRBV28	TGTGCCACCTCGCCAGGGGGCTACGGCTATGGCTACACCTTC	CATSPGGYGYGYTF
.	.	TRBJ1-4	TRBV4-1	TGCGCCAGCAGCCAGGTAACAGGGTCGTGGAATGAAAAACTGTTTTTT	CASSQVTGSWNEKLFF
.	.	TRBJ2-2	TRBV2	TGTGCCAGCAGCGGTTCTTCGGGGGAGCTGTTTTTT	CASSGSSGELFF
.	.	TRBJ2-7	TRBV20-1	TGCAGTGTGCCGACCAGCCCCTTGTCCTACGAGCAGTACTTC	CSVPTSPLSYEQYF
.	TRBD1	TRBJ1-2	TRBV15	TGTGCCACCAGCAGAGTTCGGACAGGATATGGCTACACCTTC	CATSRVRTGYGYTF
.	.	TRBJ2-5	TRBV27	TGTGCCAGCAGCAGACCGGGGTTCCAAGAGACCCAGTACTTC	CASSRPGFQETQYF
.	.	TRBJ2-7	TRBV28	TGTGCCAGCAGGGCTTCAGGGTCTCCCTACGAGCAGTACTTC	CASRASGSPYEQYF
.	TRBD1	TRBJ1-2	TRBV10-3	TGTGCCATCAGCAAGACAGGGGGCGACTATGGCTACACCTTC	CAISKTGGDYGYTF
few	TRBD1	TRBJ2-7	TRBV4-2	TGTGCCAGCAGCCCAGCCGGGACAGGGGGCGCCGAGCAGTACTTC	CASSPAGTGGAEQYF
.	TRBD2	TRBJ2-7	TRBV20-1	TGCAGTGCTAAGTCCGGGACTAGCGGGGGCTACGAGCAGTACTTC	CSAKSGTSGGYEQYF
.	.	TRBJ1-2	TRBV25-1	TGTGCCAGCAGGGGTTACCCCGACTATGGCTACACCTTC	CASRGYPDYGYTF
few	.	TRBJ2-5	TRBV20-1	TGCAGTGCTAGAATCGAGGGGTCGACCCGGGAGACCCAGTACTTC	CSARIEGSTRETQYF
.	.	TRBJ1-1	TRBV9	TGTGCCAGCAGCGAGGGTACGTCTGAAGCTTTCTTT	CASSEGTSEAFF
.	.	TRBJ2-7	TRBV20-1	TGCAGTGCCCCCGGTTCGGAGCAGTACTTC	CSAPGSEQYF
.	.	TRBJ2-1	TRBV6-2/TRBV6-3	TGTGCCAGCAGTTGGGGGGGACAGGCACGGAATGAGCAGTTCTTC	CASSWGGQARNEQFF